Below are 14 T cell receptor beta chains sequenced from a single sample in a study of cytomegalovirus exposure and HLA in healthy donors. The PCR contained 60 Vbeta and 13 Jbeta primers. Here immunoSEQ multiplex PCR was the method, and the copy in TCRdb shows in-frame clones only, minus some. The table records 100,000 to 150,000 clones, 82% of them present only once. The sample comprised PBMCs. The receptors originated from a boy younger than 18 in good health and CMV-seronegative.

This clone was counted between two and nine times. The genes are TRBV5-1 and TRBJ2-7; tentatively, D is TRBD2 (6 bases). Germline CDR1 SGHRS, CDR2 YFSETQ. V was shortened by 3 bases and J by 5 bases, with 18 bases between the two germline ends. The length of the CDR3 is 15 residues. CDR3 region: CASSSGRGRGDEQYF. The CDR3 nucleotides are TGCGCCAGCAGCTCCGGTCGGGGGAGAGGGGACGAGCAGTACTTC.

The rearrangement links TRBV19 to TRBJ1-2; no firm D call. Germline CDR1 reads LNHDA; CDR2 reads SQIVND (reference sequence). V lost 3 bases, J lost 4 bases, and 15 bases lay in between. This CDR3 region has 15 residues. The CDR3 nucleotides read TGTGCCAGTAGTATGGGAGGGAAGTTAAGCTATGGCTACACCTTC. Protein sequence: CASSMGGKLSYGYTF.

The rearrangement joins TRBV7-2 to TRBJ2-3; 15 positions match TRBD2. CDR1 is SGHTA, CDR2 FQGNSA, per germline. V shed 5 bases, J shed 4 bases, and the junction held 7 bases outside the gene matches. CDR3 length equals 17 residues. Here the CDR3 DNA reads TGTGCCAGCAGCCCATGGACTAGCGGGAGGGTGGCAGATACGCAGTATTTT. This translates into CASSPWTSGRVADTQYF.

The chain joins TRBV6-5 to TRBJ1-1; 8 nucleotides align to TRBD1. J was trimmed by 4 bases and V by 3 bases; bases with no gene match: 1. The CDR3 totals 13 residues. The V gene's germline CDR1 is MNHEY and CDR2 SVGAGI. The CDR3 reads CASSYTGGTEAFF. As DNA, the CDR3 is TGTGCCAGCAGTTATACAGGGGGCACTGAAGCTTTCTTT.

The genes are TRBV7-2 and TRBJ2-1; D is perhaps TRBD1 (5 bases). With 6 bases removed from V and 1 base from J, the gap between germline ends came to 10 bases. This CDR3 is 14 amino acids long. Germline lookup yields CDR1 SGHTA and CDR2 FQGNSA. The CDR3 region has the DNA TGTGCCAGCAGTGCAGGGTCATCCTACAATGAGCAGTTCTTC. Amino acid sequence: CASSAGSSYNEQFF.

CDR3 sequence: CSVEDALLAGGETQYF. The CDR3, as DNA: TGCAGCGTTGAAGACGCGCTACTAGCGGGAGGCGAGACCCAGTACTTC. This chain connects TRBV29-1 to TRBJ2-5; 12 bases agree with TRBD2. Trimming cost V 0 bases and J 5 bases; bases outside gene matches: 7. Germline V gives CDR1 SQVTM, CDR2 ANQGSEA. The CDR3 is made up of 16 amino acids.

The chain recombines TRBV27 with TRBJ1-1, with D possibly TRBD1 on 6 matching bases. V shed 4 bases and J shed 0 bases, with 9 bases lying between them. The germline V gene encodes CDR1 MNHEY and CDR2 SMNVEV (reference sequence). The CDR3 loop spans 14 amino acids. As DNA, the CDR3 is TGTGCCAGCAGTTCGGGACATCTGAACACTGAAGCTTTCTTT. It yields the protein CASSSGHLNTEAFF.

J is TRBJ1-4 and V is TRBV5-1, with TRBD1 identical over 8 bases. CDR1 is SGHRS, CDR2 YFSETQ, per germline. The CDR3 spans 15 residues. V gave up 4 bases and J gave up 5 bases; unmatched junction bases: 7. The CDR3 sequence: CASSRIGQGNEKLFF. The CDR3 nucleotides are TGCGCCAGCAGCCGCATTGGACAGGGAAATGAAAAACTGTTTTTT. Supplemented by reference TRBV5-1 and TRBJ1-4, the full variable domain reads KAGVTQTPRYLIKTRGQQVTLSCSPISGHRSVSWYQQTPGQGLQFLFEYFSETQRNKGNFPGRFSGRQFSNSRSEMNVSTLELGDSALYLCASSRIGQGNEKLFFGSGTQLSVL.

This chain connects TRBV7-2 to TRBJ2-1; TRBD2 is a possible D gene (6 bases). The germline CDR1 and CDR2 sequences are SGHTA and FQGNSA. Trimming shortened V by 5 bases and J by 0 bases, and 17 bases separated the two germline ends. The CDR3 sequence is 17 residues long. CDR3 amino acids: CASSKIGGLDSYNEQFF. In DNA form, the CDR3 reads TGTGCCAGCAGCAAAATTGGGGGACTTGACTCCTACAATGAGCAGTTCTTC.

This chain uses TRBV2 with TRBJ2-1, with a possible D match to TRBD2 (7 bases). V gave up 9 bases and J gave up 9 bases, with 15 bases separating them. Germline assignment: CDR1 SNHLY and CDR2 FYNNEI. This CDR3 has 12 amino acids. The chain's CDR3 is CASTKRGGEQFF. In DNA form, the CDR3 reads TGTGCCAGTACTAAAAGGGGGGGTGAGCAGTTCTTC.

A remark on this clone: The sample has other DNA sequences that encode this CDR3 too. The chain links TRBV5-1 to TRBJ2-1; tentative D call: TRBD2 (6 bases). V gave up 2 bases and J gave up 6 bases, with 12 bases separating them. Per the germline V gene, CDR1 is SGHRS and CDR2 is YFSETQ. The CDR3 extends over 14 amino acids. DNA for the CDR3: TGCGCCAGCAGCTTAGGGACTGGTTCCAATGAGCAGTTCTTC. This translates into CASSLGTGSNEQFF.

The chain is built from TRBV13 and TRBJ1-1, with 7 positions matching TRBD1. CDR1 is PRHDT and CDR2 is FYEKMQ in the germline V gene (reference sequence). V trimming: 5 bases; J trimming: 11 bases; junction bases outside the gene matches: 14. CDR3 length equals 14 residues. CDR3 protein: CASSVVRQGGVAFF. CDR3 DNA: TGTGCCAGCAGCGTTGTACGACAGGGAGGAGTCGCTTTCTTT.

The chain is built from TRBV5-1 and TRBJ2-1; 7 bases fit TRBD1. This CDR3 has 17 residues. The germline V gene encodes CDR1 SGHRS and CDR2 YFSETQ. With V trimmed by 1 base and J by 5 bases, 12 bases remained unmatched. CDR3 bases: TGCGCCAGCAGCTTGCCCCACGGGACAGAGTACAACAATGAGCAGTTCTTC. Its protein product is CASSLPHGTEYNNEQFF.

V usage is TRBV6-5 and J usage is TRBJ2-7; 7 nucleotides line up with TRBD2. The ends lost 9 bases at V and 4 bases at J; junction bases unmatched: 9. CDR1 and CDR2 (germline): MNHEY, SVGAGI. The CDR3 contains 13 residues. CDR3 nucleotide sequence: TGTGCCAGTGCGAATAGCGGGCCATACGAGCAGTACTTC. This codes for CASANSGPYEQYF.